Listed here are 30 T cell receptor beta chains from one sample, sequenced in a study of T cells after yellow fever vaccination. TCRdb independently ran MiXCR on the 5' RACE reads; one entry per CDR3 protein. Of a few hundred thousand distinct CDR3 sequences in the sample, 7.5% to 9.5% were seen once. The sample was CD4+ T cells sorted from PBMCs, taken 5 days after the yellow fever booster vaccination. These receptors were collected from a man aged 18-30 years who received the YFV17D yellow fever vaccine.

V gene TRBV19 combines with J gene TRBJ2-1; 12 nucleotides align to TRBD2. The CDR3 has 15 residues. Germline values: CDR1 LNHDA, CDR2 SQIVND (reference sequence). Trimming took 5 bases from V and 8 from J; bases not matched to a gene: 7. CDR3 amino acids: CASSPTSGGGDEQFF. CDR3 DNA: TGTGCCAGTAGTCCGACTAGCGGGGGAGGCGATGAGCAGTTCTTC.

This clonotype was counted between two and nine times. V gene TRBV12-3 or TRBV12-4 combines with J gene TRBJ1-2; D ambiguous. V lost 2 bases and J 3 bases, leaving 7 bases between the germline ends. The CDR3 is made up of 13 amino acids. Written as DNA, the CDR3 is TGTGCCAGCAGTTTAAGACGGGACTATGGCTACACCTTC. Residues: CASSLRRDYGYTF.

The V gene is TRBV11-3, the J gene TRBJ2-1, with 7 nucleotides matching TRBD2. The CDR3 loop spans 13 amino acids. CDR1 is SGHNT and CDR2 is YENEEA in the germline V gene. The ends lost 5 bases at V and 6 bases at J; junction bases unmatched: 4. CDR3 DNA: TGTGCCAGCAGCACCGGGGAGGGCAATGAGCAGTTCTTC. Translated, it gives CASSTGEGNEQFF.

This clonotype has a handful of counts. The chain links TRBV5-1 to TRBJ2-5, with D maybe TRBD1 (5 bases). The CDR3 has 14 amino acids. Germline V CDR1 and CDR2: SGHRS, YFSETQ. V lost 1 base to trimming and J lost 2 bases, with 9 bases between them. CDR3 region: CASSLTAGQETQYF. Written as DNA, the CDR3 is TGCGCCAGCAGCTTGACGGCAGGGCAAGAGACCCAGTACTTC.

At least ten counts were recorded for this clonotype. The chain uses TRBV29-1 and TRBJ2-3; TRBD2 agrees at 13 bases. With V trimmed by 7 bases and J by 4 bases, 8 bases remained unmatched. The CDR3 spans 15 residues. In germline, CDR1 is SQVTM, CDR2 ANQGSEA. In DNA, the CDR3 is TGCAGCGGCCGTACTAGCGGGGGGGTCTCAGATACGCAGTATTTT. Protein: CSGRTSGGVSDTQYF.

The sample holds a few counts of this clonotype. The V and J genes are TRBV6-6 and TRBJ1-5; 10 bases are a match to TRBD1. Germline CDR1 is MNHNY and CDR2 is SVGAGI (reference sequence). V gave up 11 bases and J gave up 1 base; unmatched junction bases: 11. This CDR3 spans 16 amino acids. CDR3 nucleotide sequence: TGTGCCTCTAGTGGGACAGGGGTATTAAGCAATCAGCCCCAGCATTTT. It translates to CASSGTGVLSNQPQHF.

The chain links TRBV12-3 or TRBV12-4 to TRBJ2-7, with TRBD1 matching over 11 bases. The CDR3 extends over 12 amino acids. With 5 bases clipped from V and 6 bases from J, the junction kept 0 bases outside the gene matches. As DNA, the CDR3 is TGTGCCAGCAGTGGGACAGGGGGCGAGCAGTACGTC. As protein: CASSGTGGEQYV.

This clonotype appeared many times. CDR3 nucleotides: TGTGCCAGCAGCTTGGCGCGGCTAGCGGGGGAACCTAGCACAGATACGCAGTATTTT. Its translation: CASSLARLAGEPSTDTQYF. The genes are TRBV5-6 and TRBJ2-3; 10 nucleotides agree with TRBD2. Germline V gene data show CDR1 as SGHDT and CDR2 as YYEEEE. This CDR3 comprises 19 residues. Germline trimming cut 0 bases from V and 0 bases from J; bases unmatched to any gene: 10.

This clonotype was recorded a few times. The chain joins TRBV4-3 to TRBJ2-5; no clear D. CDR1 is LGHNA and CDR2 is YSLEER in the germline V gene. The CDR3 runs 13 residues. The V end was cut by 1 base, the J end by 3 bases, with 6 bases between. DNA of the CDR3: TGCGCCAGCAGCCAAGGCCTCAAAGAGACCCAGTACTTC. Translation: CASSQGLKETQYF.

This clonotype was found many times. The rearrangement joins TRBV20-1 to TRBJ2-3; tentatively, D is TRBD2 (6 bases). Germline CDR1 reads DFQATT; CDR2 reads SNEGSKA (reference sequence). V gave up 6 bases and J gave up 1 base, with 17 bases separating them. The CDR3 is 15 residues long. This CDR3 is CSAAQSGSGTDTQYF. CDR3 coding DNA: TGCAGTGCAGCGCAAAGCGGGTCCGGCACAGATACGCAGTATTTT.

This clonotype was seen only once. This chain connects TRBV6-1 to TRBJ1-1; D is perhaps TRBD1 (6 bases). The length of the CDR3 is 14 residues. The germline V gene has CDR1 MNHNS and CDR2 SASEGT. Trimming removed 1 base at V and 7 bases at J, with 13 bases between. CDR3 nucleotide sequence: TGTGCCAGCAGTGAAGAGATTGAGGGGGTTGAAGCTTTCTTT. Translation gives CASSEEIEGVEAFF.

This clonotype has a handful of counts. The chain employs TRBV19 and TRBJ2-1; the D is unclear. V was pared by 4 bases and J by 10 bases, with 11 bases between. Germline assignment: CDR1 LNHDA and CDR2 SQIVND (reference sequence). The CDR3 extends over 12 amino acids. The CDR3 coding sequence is TGTGCCAGTAGTACCCGACCCCACGAGCAGTTCTTC. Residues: CASSTRPHEQFF.

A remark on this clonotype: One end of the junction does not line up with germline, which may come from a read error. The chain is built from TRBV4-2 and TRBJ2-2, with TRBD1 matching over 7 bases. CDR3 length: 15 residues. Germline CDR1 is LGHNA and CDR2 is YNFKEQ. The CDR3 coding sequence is TGTGCCAGCAGCCAAGCAGACAGGGACACCGGGGAGCTGCTTTTT. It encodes CASSQADRDTGELLF.

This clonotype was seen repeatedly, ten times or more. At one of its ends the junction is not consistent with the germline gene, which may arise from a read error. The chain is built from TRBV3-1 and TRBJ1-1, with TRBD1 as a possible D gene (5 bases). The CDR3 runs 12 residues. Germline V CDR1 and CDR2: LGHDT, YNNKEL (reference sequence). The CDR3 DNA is TGTGCCAGCAGCGACGACGCGTCGACAGCTACATTT. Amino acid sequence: CASSDDASTATF. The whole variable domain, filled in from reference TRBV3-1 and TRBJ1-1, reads DTAVSQTPKYLVTQMGNDKSIKCEQNLGHDTMYWYKQDSKKFLKIMFSYNNKELIINETVPNRFSPKSPDKAHLNLHINSLELGDSAVYFCASSDDASTATFGQGTRLTVV.

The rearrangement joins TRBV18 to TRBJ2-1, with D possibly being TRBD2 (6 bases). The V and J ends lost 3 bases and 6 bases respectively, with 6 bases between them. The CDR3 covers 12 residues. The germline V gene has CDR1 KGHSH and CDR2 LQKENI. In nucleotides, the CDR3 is TGTGCCAGCTCACCCGGGAGCAATGAGCAGTTCTTC. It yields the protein CASSPGSNEQFF. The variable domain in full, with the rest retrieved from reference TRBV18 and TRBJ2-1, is NAGVMQNPRHLVRRRGQEARLRCSPMKGHSHVYWYRQLPEEGLKFMVYLQKENIIDESGMPKERFSAEFPKEGPSILRIQQVVRGDSAAYFCASSPGSNEQFFGPGTRLTVL.

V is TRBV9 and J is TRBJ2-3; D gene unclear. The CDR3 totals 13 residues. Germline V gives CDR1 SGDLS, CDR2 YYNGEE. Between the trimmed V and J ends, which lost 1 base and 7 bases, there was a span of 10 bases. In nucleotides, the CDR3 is TGTGCCAGCAGCGTATCACTGGGGAATACGCAGTATTTT. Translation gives CASSVSLGNTQYF.

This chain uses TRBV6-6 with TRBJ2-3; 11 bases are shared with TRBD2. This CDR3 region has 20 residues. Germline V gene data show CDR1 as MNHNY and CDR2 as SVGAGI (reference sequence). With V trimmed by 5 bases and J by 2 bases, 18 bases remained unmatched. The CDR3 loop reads CASSETGILAGDSLTDTQYF. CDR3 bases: TGTGCCAGCAGTGAAACCGGGATACTAGCGGGGGACTCGCTCACAGATACGCAGTATTTT.

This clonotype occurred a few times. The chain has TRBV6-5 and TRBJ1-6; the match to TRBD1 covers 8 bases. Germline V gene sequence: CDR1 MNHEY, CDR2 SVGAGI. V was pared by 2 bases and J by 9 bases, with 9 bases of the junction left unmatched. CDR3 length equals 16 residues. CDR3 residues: CASSYQTTGASSPLHF. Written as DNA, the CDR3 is TGTGCCAGCAGTTACCAAACGACAGGGGCAAGTTCACCCCTCCACTTT.

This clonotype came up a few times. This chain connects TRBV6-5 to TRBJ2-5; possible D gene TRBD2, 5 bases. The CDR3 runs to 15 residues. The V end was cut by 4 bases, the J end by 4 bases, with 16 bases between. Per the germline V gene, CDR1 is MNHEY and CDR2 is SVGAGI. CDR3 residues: CASSSGQAAAETQYF. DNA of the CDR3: TGTGCCAGCAGTTCTGGGCAGGCAGCGGCAGAGACCCAGTACTTC.

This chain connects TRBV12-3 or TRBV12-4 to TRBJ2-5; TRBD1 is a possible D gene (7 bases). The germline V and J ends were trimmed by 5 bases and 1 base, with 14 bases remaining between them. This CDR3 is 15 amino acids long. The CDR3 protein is CASSRGGGLQETQYF. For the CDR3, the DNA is TGTGCCAGCAGTCGTGGAGGGGGCCTCCAAGAGACCCAGTACTTC.

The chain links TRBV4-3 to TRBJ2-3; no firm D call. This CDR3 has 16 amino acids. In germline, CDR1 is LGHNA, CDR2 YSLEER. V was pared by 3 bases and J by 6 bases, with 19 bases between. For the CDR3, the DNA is TGCGCCAGCAGCCAGTCGGTTCGGCCCACTCTTGATACGCAGTATTTT. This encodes CASSQSVRPTLDTQYF.

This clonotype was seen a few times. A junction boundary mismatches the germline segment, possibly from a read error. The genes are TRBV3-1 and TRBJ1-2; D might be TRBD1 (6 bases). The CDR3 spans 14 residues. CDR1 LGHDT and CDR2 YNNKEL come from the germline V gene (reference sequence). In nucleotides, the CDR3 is TGTGCCAGCAGCCAAGATAACGGACAGCCTGCCCCCTTCTTC. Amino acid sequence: CASSQDNGQPAPFF.

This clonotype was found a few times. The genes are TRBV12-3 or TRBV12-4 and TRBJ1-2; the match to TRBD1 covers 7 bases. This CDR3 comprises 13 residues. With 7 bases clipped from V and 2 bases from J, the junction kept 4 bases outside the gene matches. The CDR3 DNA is TGTGCCAGCATTATGACAGGGAACTATGGCTACACCTTC. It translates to CASIMTGNYGYTF.

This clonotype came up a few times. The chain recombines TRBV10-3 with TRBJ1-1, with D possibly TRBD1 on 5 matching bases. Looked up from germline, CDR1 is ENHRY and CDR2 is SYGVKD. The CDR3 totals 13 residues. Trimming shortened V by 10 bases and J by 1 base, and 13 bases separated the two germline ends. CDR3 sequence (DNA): TGTGCCAGCATGGGACTTCCGAACACTGAAGCTTTCTTT. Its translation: CASMGLPNTEAFF.

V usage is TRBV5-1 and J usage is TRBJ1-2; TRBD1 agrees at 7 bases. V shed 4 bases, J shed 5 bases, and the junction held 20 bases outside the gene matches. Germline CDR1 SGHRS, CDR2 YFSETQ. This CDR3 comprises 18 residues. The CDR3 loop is CASSAGKDRRTGGYGYTF. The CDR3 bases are TGCGCCAGCAGCGCGGGTAAGGACAGGAGAACAGGAGGATATGGCTACACCTTC.

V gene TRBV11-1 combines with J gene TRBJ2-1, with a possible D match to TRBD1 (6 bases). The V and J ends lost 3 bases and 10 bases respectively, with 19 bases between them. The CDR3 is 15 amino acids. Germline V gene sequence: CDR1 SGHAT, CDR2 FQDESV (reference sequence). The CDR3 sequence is CASSLHETGWGEQFF. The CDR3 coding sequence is TGTGCCAGCAGCTTGCATGAGACAGGCTGGGGGGAGCAGTTCTTC.

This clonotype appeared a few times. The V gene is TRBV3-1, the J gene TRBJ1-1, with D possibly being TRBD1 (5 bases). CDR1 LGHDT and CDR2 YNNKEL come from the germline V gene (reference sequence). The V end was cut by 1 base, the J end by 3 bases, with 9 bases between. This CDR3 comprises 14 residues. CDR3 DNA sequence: TGTGCCAGCAGCCAAGCAGGGTTGGACACTGAAGCTTTCTTT. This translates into CASSQAGLDTEAFF.

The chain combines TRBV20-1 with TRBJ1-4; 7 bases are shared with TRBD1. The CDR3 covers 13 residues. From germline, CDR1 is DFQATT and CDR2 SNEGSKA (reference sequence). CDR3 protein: CGLQGFVSEKLFF. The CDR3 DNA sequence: TGCGGGCTACAGGGGTTCGTGAGTGAAAAACTGTTTTTT.

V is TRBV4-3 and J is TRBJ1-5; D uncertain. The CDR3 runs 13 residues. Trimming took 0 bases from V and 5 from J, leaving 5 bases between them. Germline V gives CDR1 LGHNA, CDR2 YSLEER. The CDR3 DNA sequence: TGCGCCAGCAGCCAAGAGAGATATCAGCCCCAGCATTTT. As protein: CASSQERYQPQHF.

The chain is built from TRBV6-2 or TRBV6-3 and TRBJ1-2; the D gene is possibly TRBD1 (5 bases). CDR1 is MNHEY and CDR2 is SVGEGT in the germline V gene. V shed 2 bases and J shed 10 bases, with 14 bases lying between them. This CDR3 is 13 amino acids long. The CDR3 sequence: CASSYDGRGYYTF. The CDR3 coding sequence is TGTGCCAGCAGTTACGACGGGAGGGGATACTACACCTTC.